The 8 T cell receptor beta chains below were found in one sample sequenced in a study of blood T cell repertoires in COVID-19. Profiling relied on immunoSEQ multiplex PCR, and the TCRdb table lists in-frame clones only, not all of them. Found here are approximately 270,000 clones, 89% of them singletons; the top ten hold approximately 2%. Sample: PBMCs or T cells enriched from blood (not recorded which). The receptors originated from a woman aged 60 to 75 who had recovered from COVID-19.

The chain couples TRBV7-8 to TRBJ2-7; weak D call: TRBD1 (6 bases). V was trimmed by 5 bases and J by 7 bases, leaving 9 bases between them. Germline V gene data show CDR1 as SGHVS and CDR2 as FQNEAQ. The CDR3 consists of 11 residues. The CDR3 loop reads CASSQGGEQYF. The CDR3 nucleotides are TGTGCCAGCAGCCAAGGGGGAGAGCAGTACTTC.

CDR3 region: CASSQSQGGQPQHF. CDR3 nucleotide sequence: TGCGCCAGCAGTCAGTCCCAGGGAGGTCAGCCCCAGCATTTT. The chain links TRBV23-1 to TRBJ1-5; weak D call: TRBD1 (5 bases). TRBV23-1 is assigned to the ORF class and has an uncertain function. V was cut by 3 bases and J by 6 bases, with 12 bases left in between. CDR3 length: 14 residues.

This chain uses TRBV6-5 with TRBJ1-1; D gene uncertain. CDR3 length: 15 residues. Germline CDR1 reads MNHEY; CDR2 reads SVGAGI. V dropped 0 bases and J dropped 3 bases, with 11 bases sitting between them. CDR3: CASSYSGLRYTEAFF. The DNA of the CDR3 is TGTGCCAGCAGTTACTCGGGCCTTAGATACACTGAAGCTTTCTTT.

The gene calls are TRBV10-3 and TRBJ2-7; 9 nucleotides align to TRBD1. The V gene's germline CDR1 is ENHRY and CDR2 SYGVKD. V lost 6 bases and J lost 0; bases outside the gene matches: 21. The CDR3 runs 20 residues. In DNA, the CDR3 is TGTGCCATCAGCGCCTTCCTACCGGGACAGGGAAATCCTAGCTCCTACGAGCAGTACTTC. Residues: CAISAFLPGQGNPSSYEQYF.

The rearrangement links TRBV28 to TRBJ1-2; 7 bases are shared with TRBD1. The V gene's germline CDR1 is MDHEN and CDR2 SYDVKM. This CDR3 contains 14 residues. V lost 2 bases to trimming and J lost 3 bases; unmatched junction nucleotides: 3. The DNA for the CDR3 is TGTGCCAGCAGTTTAGGACAGGTTGACTATGGCTACACCTTC. Protein: CASSLGQVDYGYTF.

The rearrangement joins TRBV7-8 to TRBJ2-7, with 7 bases aligning to TRBD1. The V and J ends lost 2 bases and 2 bases, in that order; junction bases with no gene match: 6. The germline gives CDR1 SGHVS, CDR2 FQNEAQ. The CDR3 has 15 amino acids. The CDR3 nucleotides are TGTGCCAGCAGCTTACACAGGGGAAAGGCCTACGAGCAGTACTTC. Its translation is CASSLHRGKAYEQYF.

The chain combines TRBV27 with TRBJ1-4; D possibly corresponds to TRBD1 (5 bases). V shed 5 bases and J shed 5 bases, with 15 bases lying between them. The CDR3 runs 15 residues. The germline CDR1 and CDR2 sequences are MNHEY and SMNVEV (reference sequence). Here the CDR3 reads CASSPTGTTNEKLFF. The CDR3 nucleotides read TGTGCCAGCAGTCCCACCGGGACTACGAATGAAAAACTGTTTTTT. Filled out from reference TRBV27 and TRBJ1-4, the complete variable domain reads EAQVTQNPRYLITVTGKKLTVTCSQNMNHEYMSWYRQDPGLGLRQIYYSMNVEVTDKGDVPEGYKVSRKEKRNFPLILESPSPNQTSLYFCASSPTGTTNEKLFFGSGTQLSVL.

This sequence joins TRBV5-1 and TRBJ2-3; D is unresolved. The CDR3 covers 14 residues. Germline loops: CDR1 SGHRS, CDR2 YFSETQ. Deletions cut 3 bases from V and 1 base from J, with 9 bases between. Here the CDR3 reads CASSSGVGTDTQYF. The DNA for the CDR3 is TGCGCCAGCAGCTCAGGTGTGGGCACAGATACGCAGTATTTT.